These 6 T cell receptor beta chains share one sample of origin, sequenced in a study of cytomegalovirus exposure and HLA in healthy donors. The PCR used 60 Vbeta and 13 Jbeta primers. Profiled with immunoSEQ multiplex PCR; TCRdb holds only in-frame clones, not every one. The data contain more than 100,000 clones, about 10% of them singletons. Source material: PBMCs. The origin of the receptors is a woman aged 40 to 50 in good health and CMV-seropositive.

In DNA, the CDR3 is TGTGCCAGCAGTTACTCAACTGGGAAAGGGGGCTTCGAGCAGTACTTC. It specifies CASSYSTGKGGFEQYF. The chain couples TRBV6-5 to TRBJ2-7; 7 positions agree with TRBD1. V lost 0 bases to trimming and J lost 6 bases; unmatched junction nucleotides: 11. From germline, CDR1 is MNHEY and CDR2 SVGAGI. CDR3 size: 16 residues.

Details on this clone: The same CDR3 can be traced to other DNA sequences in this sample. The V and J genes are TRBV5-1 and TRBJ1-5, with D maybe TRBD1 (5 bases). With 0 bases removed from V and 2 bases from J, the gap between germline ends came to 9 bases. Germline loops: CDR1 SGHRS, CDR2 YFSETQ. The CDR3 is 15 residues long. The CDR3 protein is CASSLETGGNQPQHF. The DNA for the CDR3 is TGCGCCAGCAGCTTGGAAACGGGGGGCAATCAGCCCCAGCATTTT.

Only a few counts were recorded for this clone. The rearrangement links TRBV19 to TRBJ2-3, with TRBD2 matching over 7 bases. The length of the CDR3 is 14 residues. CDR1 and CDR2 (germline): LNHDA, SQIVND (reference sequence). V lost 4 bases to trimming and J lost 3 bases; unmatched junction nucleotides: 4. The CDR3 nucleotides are TGTGCCAGTAGTAAGCGGGGCGGGACAGATACGCAGTATTTT. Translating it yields CASSKRGGTDTQYF. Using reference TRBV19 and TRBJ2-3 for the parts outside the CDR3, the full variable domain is DGGITQSPKYLFRKEGQNVTLSCEQNLNHDAMYWYRQDPGQGLRLIYYSQIVNDFQKGDIAEGYSVSREKKESFPLTVTSAQKNPTAFYLCASSKRGGTDTQYFGPGTRLTVL.

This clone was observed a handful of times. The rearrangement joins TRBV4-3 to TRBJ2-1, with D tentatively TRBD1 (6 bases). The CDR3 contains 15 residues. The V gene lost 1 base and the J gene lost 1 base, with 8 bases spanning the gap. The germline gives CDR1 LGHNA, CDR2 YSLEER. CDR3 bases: TGCGCCAGCAGCCAAGTACAGGGTTCCTACAATGAGCAGTTCTTC. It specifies CASSQVQGSYNEQFF.

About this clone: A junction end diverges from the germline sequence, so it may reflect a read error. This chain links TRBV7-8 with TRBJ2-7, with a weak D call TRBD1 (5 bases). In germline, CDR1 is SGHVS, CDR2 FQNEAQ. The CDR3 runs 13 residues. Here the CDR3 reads CASRVQTASETHF. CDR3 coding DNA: TGTGCCAGCAGGGTCCAGACAGCCTCCGAGACACACTTC.

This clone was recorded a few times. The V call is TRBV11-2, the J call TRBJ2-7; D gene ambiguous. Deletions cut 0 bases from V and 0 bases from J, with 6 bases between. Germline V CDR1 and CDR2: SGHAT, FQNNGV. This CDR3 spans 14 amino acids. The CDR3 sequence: CASSLDPVSYEQYF. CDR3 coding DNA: TGTGCCAGCAGCTTAGACCCAGTCTCCTACGAGCAGTACTTC.